This T cell receptor beta chain was recovered during a study of blood T cell repertoires in COVID-19. The CDR3 is 16 amino acids. The ends lost 2 bases at V and 4 bases at J; junction bases unmatched: 3. Germline-derived CDR1 and CDR2 are SEHNR and FQNEAQ (reference sequence). Libraries were prepared by immunoSEQ multiplex PCR; TCRdb keeps only in-frame clonotypes and omits some of them. The sample has roughly 180,000 clones, approximately 79% seen once. Input material: peripheral blood. The chain combines TRBV7-9 with TRBJ2-2; 11 bases are shared with TRBD2. The source of this sequence is a man in his sixties with active or convalescent COVID-19. CDR3 bases: TGTGCCAGCAGCTTAACGGGGACTAGCGGCACCGGGGAGCTGTTTTTT. Protein: CASSLTGTSGTGELFF.